This T cell receptor (beta chain) was found in a study of cytomegalovirus exposure and HLA in healthy donors. General study points: Only CMV serostatus was available as immune exposure information. A link between a missense DCLRE1C variant and TCR beta V- and J-gene trimming emerged from a later analysis. Altogether, 164 TCR beta chains were recorded as cytomegalovirus-associated.

The PCR employed 60 Vbeta primers together with 13 Jbeta primers. TCRdb keeps only in-frame clones here, not all; method: immunoSEQ multiplex PCR. Here the sample spans under 200,000 clones, approximately 84% being singletons. A word on this clone: The antigen remains unidentified.

This CDR3 is 15 amino acids long. V lost 4 bases, J lost 1 base, and 13 bases lay in between. The germline CDR1 and CDR2 sequences are MGHDK and SYGVNS. The material sequenced was PBMCs. This chain connects TRBV25-1 to TRBJ2-5; possible D gene TRBD1, 6 bases. This clonotype originated in a man aged 30 to 45 in good health and CMV-seronegative. For the CDR3, the DNA is TGTGCCAGCAGTGTCGACAGGCTGTCCCAAGAGACCCAGTACTTC. Translating it yields CASSVDRLSQETQYF.